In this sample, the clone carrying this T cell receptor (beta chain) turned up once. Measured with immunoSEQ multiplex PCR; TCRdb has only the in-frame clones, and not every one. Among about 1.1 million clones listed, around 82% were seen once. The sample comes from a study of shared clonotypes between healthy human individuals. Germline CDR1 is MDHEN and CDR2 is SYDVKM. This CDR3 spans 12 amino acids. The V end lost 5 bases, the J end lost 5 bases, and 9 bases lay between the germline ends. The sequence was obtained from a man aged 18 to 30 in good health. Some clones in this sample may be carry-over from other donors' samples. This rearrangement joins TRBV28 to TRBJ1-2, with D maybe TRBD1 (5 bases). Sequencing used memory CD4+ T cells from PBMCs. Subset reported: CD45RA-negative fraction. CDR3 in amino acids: CASSGEGYGYTF. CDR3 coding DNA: TGTGCCAGCAGTGGGGAGGGGTATGGCTACACCTTC.